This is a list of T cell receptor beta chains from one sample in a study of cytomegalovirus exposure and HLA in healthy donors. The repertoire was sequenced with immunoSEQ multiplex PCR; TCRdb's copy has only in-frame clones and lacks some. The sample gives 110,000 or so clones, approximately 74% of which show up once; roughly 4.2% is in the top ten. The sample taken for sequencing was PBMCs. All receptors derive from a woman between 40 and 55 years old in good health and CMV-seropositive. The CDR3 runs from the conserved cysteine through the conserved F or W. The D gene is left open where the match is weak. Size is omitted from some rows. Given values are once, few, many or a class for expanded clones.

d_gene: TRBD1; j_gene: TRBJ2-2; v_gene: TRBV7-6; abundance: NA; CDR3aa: CASSWDRVAGELFF; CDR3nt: TGTGCCAGCAGCTGGGACAGGGTGGCCGGGGAGCTGTTTTTT
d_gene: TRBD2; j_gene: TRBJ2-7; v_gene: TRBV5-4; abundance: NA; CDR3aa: CASSLVGLERTEQYF; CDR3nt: TGTGCCAGCAGCTTGGTGGGACTAGAAAGGACCGAGCAGTACTTC
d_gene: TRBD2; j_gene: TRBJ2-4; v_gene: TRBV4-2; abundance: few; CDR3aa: CASSQEGGGKNIQYF; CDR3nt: TGTGCCAGCAGCCAAGAGGGGGGGGGAAAAAACATTCAGTACTTC
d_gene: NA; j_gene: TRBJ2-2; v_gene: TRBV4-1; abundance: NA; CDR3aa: CASSQVDSNTGELFF; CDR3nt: TGCGCCAGCAGCCAAGTCGACAGCAACACCGGGGAGCTGTTTTTT
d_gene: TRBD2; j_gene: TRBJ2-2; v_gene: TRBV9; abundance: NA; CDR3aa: CASSAWAGGNTGELFF; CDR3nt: TGTGCCAGCAGCGCCTGGGCGGGAGGAAACACCGGGGAGCTGTTTTTT
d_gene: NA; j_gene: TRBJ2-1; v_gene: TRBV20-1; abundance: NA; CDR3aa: CSAPGLNEQFF; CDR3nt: TGCAGTGCACCGGGACTCAATGAGCAGTTCTTC
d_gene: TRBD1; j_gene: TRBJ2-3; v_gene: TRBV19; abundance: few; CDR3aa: CASSRKTPGTGGATDTQYF; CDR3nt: TGTGCCAGTAGTAGAAAAACCCCAGGTACAGGGGGCGCAACAGATACGCAGTATTTT
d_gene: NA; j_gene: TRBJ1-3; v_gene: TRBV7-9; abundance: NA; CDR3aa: CASSSSTLSGNTIYF; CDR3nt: TGTGCCAGCAGCTCTAGTACCCTCTCTGGAAACACCATATATTTT
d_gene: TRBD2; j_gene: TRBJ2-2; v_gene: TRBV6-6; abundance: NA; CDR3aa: CASRSPGLAGTGELFF; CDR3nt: TGTGCCAGCAGATCTCCGGGACTAGCGGGAACCGGGGAGCTGTTTTTT
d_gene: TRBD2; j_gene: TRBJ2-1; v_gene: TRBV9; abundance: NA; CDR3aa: CASSVVALAGIHEQFF; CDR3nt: TGTGCCAGCAGCGTAGTCGCCCTAGCGGGGATCCATGAGCAGTTCTTC
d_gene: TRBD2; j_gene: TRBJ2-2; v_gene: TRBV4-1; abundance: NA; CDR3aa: CASSQVQRTSGYTGELFF; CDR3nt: TGCGCCAGCAGCCAAGTTCAGAGGACTAGCGGGTACACCGGGGAGCTGTTTTTT
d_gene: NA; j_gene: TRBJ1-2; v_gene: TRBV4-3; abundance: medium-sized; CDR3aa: CASSQERGDRYGGYTF; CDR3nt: TGCGCCAGCAGCCAAGAAAGGGGCGACAGGTATGGTGGCTACACCTTC
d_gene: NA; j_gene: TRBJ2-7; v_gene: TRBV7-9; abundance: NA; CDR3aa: CASSFSSSYEQYF; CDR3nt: TGTGCCAGCAGCTTTAGTAGCTCCTACGAGCAGTACTTC
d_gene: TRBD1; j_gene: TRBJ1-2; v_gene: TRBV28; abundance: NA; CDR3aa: CATGTGSANYGYTF; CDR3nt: TGTGCCACCGGGACAGGGTCAGCTAACTATGGCTACACCTTC
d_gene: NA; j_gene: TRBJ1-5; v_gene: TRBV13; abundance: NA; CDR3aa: CASSLGGGQNQPQHF; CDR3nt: TGTGCCAGCAGCTTAGGGGGGGGGCAGAATCAGCCCCAGCATTTT
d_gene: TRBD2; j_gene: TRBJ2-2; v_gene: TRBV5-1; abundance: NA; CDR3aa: CASSPGTRLTGELFF; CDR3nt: TGCGCCAGCAGCCCCGGGACTAGACTCACCGGGGAGCTGTTTTTT
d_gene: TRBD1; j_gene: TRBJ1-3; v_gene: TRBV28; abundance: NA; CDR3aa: CASSLTGRGTGNTIYF; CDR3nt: TGTGCCAGCAGTTTGACAGGGCGGGGTACTGGAAACACCATATATTTT
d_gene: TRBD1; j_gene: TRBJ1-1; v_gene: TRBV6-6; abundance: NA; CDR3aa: CASIAGTANTEAFF; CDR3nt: TGTGCCAGCATTGCCGGGACAGCTAACACTGAAGCTTTCTTT
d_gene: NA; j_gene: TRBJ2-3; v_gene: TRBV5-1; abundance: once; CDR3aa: CASSSDIFPDTQYF; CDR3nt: TGCGCCAGCAGCTCAGACATTTTCCCAGATACGCAGTATTTT
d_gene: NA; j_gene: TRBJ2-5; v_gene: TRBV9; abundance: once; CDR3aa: CASSVVSPTQETQYF; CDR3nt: TGTGCCAGCAGCGTAGTGAGTCCCACCCAAGAGACCCAGTACTTC
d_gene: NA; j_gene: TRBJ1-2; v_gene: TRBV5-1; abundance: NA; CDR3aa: CASSPREGSYTF; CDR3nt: TGCGCCAGCAGCCCTCGGGAGGGAAGCTACACCTTC
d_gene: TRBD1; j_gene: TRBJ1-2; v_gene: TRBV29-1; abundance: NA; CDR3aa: CSTWTGLNYGYTF; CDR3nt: TGCAGCACTTGGACAGGGCTTAACTATGGCTACACCTTC
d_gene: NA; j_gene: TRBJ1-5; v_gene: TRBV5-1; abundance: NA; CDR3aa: CASSPIPGSNQPQHF; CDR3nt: TGCGCCAGCAGCCCAATTCCAGGGTCCAATCAGCCCCAGCATTTT
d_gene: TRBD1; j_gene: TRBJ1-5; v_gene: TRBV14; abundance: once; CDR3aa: CASSPRTGESAQHF; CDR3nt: TGTGCCAGCAGCCCGCGGACAGGGGAGTCAGCCCAGCATTTT
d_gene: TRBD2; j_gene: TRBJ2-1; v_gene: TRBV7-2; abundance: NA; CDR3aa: CASSLTVRTSGGQQQFF; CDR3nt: TGTGCCAGCAGCCTGACGGTGAGGACTAGCGGGGGGCAACAGCAGTTCTTC
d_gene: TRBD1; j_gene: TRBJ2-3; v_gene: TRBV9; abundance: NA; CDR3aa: CASSADREIPDTQYF; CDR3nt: TGTGCCAGCAGCGCCGACAGGGAAATCCCAGATACGCAGTATTTT
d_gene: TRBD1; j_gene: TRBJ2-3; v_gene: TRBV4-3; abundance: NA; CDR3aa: CVSSQRTGVEGTADTQYF; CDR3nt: TGCGTCAGCAGCCAAAGGACAGGGGTCGAAGGCACAGCAGATACGCAGTATTTT
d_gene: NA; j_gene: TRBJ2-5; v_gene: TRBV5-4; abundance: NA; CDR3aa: CASSPLLPSSGDQETQYF; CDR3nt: TGTGCCAGCAGCCCACTTCTTCCCTCTTCAGGGGATCAAGAGACCCAGTACTTC
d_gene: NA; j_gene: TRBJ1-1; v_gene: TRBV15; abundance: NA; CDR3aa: CATSRDRTGKATEAFF; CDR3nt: TGTGCCACCAGCAGAGATAGGACGGGAAAGGCCACTGAAGCTTTCTTT
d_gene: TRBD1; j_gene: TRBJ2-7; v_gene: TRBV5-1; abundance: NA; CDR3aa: CASSFTTGNNEQYF; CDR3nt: TGCGCCAGCAGTTTCACGACAGGGAACAACGAGCAGTACTTC
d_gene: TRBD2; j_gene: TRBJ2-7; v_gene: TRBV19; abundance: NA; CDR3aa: CASSLGLAALYEQYF; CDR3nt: TGTGCCAGTAGTTTGGGACTAGCGGCTCTCTACGAGCAGTACTTC
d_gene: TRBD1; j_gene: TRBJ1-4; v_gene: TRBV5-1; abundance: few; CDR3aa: CASSRQGSIEKLFF; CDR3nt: TGCGCCAGCAGCCGACAGGGAAGTATAGAAAAACTGTTTTTT
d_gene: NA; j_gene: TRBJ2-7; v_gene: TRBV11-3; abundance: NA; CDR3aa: CASSSRTAAYEQYF; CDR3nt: TGTGCCAGCAGCTCCCGGACAGCCGCCTACGAGCAGTACTTC
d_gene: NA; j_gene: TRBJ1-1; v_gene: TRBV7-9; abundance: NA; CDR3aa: CASRIRSSNTEAFF; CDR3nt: TGTGCCAGCAGGATACGGTCTTCGAACACTGAAGCTTTCTTT
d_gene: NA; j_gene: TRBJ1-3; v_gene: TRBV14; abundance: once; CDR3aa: CASSAPGQRNTIYF; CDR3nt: TGTGCCAGCAGCGCTCCTGGACAGAGAAACACCATATATTTT
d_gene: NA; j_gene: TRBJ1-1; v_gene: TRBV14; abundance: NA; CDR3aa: CASSQTKGTYTEAFF; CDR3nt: TGTGCCAGCAGCCAAACTAAAGGGACATACACTGAAGCTTTCTTT